A single sample is the source of the 11 T cell receptor beta chains below, sequenced in a study of blood T cell repertoires in COVID-19 (TCRdb year 2020). The library came from the immunoSEQ multiplex PCR assay. The source is immuneACCESS, and TCRdb retained only in-frame sequences with V and J called. Part of the clones is not carried over; for the studies checked, unresolved V genes explain less than half of this, and the remainder is unexplained. Across this sample there are roughly 99,000 clones, with around 83% seen only once. The biggest ten clones account for 4.3% of the sample. Sequenced: peripheral blood. The receptors here all came from a man aged 65-85 years with acute or convalescent COVID-19.

This rearrangement joins TRBV6-6 to TRBJ1-6; 8 bases align to TRBD1. The V gene's germline CDR1 is MNHNY and CDR2 SVGAGI (reference sequence). After removal of 7 bases from V and 0 bases from J, the junction contained 8 bases not matched to a gene. CDR3 length equals 17 residues. CDR3 in amino acids: CASIRTGSPSYNSPLHF. CDR3 nucleotide sequence: TGTGCCAGCATTCGGACAGGGTCACCCTCCTATAATTCACCCCTCCACTTT.

The V call is TRBV19, the J call TRBJ1-1; unclear D gene. CDR1 LNHDA and CDR2 SQIVND come from the germline V gene (reference sequence). V was shortened by 4 bases and J by 0 bases, with 18 bases between the two germline ends. The CDR3 contains 17 residues. The CDR3 spells CASSTLRGLGVNTEAFF. Here the CDR3 DNA reads TGTGCCAGTAGTACCCTACGTGGTCTTGGAGTGAACACTGAAGCTTTCTTT.

The chain couples TRBV6-5 to TRBJ1-3; TRBD1 is a possible D gene (6 bases). The V end was cut by 6 bases, the J end by 0 bases, with 12 bases between. The germline CDR1 and CDR2 sequences are MNHEY and SVGAGI. The CDR3 covers 15 residues. CDR3 nucleotides: TGTGCCAGCAGCCCGACAGGATACTCTGGAAACACCATATATTTT. This translates into CASSPTGYSGNTIYF.

The chain links TRBV6-2 or TRBV6-3 to TRBJ2-2; 12 nucleotides align to TRBD1. Germline trimming cut 6 bases from V and 7 bases from J; bases unmatched to any gene: 9. CDR3 length: 16 residues. Germline lookup yields CDR1 MNHEY and CDR2 SVGEGT. CDR3 DNA sequence: TGTGCCAGCAGCCTCGCAGGGACAGGGGGCTTCGGGGAGCTGTTTTTT. It specifies CASSLAGTGGFGELFF.

The chain links TRBV7-2 to TRBJ2-7; 9 bases map to TRBD1. The CDR3 is 14 amino acids. Germline CDR1 SGHTA, CDR2 FQGNSA. J gave up 6 bases and V 3 bases, and 6 bases lay outside the gene matches. DNA for the CDR3: TGTGCCAGCAGCTTGGGGGGACAGGGAGGCGAGCAGTACTTC. As protein: CASSLGGQGGEQYF.

The chain uses TRBV4-3 and TRBJ2-7; 8 positions agree with TRBD1. Germline V gives CDR1 LGHNA, CDR2 YSLEER. This CDR3 has 14 amino acids. With V trimmed by 5 bases and J by 5 bases, 8 bases remained unmatched. In DNA, the CDR3 is TGCGCCAGCAGCTTCCGGGACAGGTCCAACGAGCAGTACTTC. Its translation is CASSFRDRSNEQYF.

The chain joins TRBV3-1 (or the pseudogene TRBV3-2) to TRBJ2-5; a weak D match, TRBD2 (6 bases). Germline loops: CDR1 LGHDT, CDR2 YNNKEL (reference sequence). V was shortened by 4 bases and J by 3 bases, with 18 bases between the two germline ends. The CDR3 has 16 residues. Here the CDR3 reads CASSLHLGVAEETQYF. CDR3 bases: TGTGCCAGCAGCCTACATTTGGGGGTAGCGGAAGAGACCCAGTACTTC.

This clone was recorded a few times. V gene TRBV3-1 (or the pseudogene TRBV3-2) combines with J gene TRBJ2-2, with 9 bases aligning to TRBD2. In germline, CDR1 is LGHDT, CDR2 YNNKEL (reference sequence). The ends lost 0 bases at V and 8 bases at J; junction bases unmatched: 7. The CDR3 covers 16 residues. The CDR3, as DNA: TGTGCCAGCAGCCAAGATAGCGGGGGCTTTAGAGGGGAGCTGTTTTTT. It is translated as CASSQDSGGFRGELFF.

The rearrangement uses TRBV4-3 and TRBJ2-7, with 10 nucleotides matching TRBD2. Germline lookup yields CDR1 LGHNA and CDR2 YSLEER. The CDR3 is 16 residues long. V was pared by 2 bases and J by 4 bases, with 8 bases of the junction left unmatched. The CDR3 DNA reads as TGCGCCAGCAGCCAACTACTTAGCGGGGGGAAATACGAGCAGTACTTC. Its translation: CASSQLLSGGKYEQYF.

The chain joins TRBV12-3 or TRBV12-4 to TRBJ1-1; D is possibly TRBD1 (6 bases). V lost 6 bases and J lost 1, with 9 bases in between. The CDR3 is 13 residues long. CDR3 region: CASSWDTNTEAFF. The CDR3 bases are TGTGCCAGCAGCTGGGACACGAACACTGAAGCTTTCTTT.

The V call is TRBV24-1, the J call TRBJ2-1; tentative D call: TRBD1 (7 bases). From germline, CDR1 is KGHDR and CDR2 SFDVKD. The CDR3 runs to 13 residues. Trimming took off 4 bases at V and 11 bases at J, with 14 bases between the two ends. The CDR3 is CATSDGGQLKQFF. As DNA, the CDR3 is TGTGCCACCAGTGACGGGGGACAGCTCAAGCAGTTCTTC.